The clone carrying this T cell receptor (beta chain) was seen more than once but under ten times. The antigen remains undetermined. This entry comes from a study of beta chain features in type 1 diabetes. The whole isolated RNA underwent reverse transcription, so sequencing captured expressed TCRB transcripts. Generated by immunoSEQ multiplex PCR, the TCRdb table keeps only in-frame clones and is missing some. In the table there are over 200,000 clones, roughly a tenth of which are singletons. Findings and caveats of the study: Type 1 diabetes patients had fewer VDJ junction insertions and more deletions. Among patients with Type 1 diabetes, TCRB CDR3s were moderately but significantly shorter in every one of the four CD4+ subsets.

This CDR3 has 14 residues. Germline values: CDR1 SGHRS, CDR2 YFSETQ. With 0 bases removed from V and 7 bases from J, the gap between germline ends came to 11 bases. The chain uses TRBV5-1 and TRBJ2-4; D remains ambiguous. This TCR derives from a man aged 25 to 45 with type 1 diabetes. Sequencing used naive CD4+ T cells from blood. The CDR3 DNA sequence: TGCGCCAGCAGCTTGGGACAAACACAGAACATTCAGTACTTC. Translating gives CASSLGQTQNIQYF. The complete variable domain, with remaining parts taken from reference TRBV5-1 and TRBJ2-4, reads KAGVTQTPRYLIKTRGQQVTLSCSPISGHRSVSWYQQTPGQGLQFLFEYFSETQRNKGNFPGRFSGRQFSNSRSEMNVSTLELGDSALYLCASSLGQTQNIQYFGAGTRLSVL.